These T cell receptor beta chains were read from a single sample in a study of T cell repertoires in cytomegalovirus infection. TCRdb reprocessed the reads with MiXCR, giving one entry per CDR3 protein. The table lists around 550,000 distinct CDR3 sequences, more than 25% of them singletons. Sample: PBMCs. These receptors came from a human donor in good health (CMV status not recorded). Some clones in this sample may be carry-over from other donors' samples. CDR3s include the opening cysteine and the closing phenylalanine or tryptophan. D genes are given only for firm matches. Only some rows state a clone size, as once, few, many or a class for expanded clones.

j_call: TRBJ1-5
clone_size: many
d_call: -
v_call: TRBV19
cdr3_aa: CASSTLWAVSGNQPQHF
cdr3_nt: TGTGCCAGTAGTACCCTTTGGGCGGTTTCGGGCAATCAGCCCCAGCATTTT

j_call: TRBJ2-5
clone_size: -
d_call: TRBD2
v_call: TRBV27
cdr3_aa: CASSLQPGGRGETQYF
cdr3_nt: TGTGCCAGCAGTTTACAACCGGGAGGGCGGGGGGAGACCCAGTACTTC

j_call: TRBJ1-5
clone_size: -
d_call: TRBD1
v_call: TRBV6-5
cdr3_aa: CASRPGTASNQPQHF
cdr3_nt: TGTGCCAGCAGACCGGGGACAGCCAGCAATCAGCCCCAGCATTTT

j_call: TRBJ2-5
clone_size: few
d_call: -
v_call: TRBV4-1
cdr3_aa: CASSHSLRGQGVRETQYF
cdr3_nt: TGCGCCAGCAGCCACTCGCTAAGAGGGCAGGGTGTTCGGGAGACCCAGTACTTC

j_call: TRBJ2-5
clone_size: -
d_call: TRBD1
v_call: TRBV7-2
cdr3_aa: CASSLVDRGRNQETQYF
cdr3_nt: TGTGCCAGCAGCTTAGTGGACAGGGGGCGGAATCAAGAGACCCAGTACTTC

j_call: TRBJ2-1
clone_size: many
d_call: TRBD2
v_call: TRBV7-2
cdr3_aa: CASSKAGVRNEQFF
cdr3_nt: TGTGCCAGCAGCAAGGCGGGAGTACGGAATGAGCAGTTCTTC

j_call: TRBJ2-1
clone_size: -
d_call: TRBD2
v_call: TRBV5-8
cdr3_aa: CASRLAGLAGYNEQFF
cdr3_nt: TGTGCCAGCAGGCTCGCAGGACTAGCGGGGTACAATGAGCAGTTCTTC

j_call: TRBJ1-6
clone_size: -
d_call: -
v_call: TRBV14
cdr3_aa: CASSQGGVYSPLHF
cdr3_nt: TGTGCCAGCAGCCAAGGTGGGGTTTATTCACCCCTCCACTTT

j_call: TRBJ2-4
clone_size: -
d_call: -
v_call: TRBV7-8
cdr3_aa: CASSLAYKDSLAKNTQYF
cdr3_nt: TGTGCCAGCAGCTTAGCTTATAAAGACTCTCTAGCCAAAAACACTCAGTACTTC

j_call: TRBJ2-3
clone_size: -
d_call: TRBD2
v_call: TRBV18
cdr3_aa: CASSPYEGLAGGPGDTQYF
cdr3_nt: TGTGCCAGCTCGCCTTATGAGGGACTAGCGGGAGGGCCCGGAGATACGCAGTATTTT

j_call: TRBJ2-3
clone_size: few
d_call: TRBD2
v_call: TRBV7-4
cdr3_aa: CASSWAAGGPTDTQYF
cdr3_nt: TGTGCCAGCAGCTGGGCTGCGGGAGGGCCGACAGATACGCAGTATTTT

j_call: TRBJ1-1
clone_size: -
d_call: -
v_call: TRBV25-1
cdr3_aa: CASQRYTTGRTEAFF
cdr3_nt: TGTGCCAGCCAACGATATACTACAGGCCGCACTGAAGCTTTCTTT

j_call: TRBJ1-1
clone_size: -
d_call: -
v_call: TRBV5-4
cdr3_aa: CASSLSPGPGTEAFF
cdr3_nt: TGTGCCAGCAGCCTAAGCCCGGGCCCTGGGACTGAAGCTTTCTTT